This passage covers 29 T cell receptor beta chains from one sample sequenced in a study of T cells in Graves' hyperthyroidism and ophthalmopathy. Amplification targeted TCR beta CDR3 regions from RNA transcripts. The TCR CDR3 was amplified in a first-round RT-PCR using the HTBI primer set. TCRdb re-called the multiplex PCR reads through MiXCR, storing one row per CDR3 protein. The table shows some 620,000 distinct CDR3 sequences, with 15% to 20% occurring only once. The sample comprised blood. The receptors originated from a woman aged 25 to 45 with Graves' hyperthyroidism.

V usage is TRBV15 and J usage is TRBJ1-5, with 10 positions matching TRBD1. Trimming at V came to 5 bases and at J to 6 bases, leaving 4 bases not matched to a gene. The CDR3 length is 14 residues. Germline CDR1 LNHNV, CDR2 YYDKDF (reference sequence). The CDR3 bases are TGTGCCACCAGCTCGGACAGGGGGAGTCAGCCCCAGCATTTT. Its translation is CATSSDRGSQPQHF.

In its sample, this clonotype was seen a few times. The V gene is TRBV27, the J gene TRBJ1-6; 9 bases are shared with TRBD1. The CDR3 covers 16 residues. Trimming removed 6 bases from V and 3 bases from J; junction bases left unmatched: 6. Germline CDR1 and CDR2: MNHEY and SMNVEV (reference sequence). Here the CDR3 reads CASRPRDRVYNSPLHF. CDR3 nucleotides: TGTGCCAGCAGACCCCGGGACAGGGTCTATAATTCACCCCTCCACTTT.

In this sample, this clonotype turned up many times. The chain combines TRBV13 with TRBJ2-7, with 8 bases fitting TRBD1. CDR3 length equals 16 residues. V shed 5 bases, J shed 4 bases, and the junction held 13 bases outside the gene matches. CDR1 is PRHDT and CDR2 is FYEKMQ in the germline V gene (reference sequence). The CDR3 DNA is TGTGCCAGCAGCCAGCGTCCGGACAGGGTACGGTACGAGCAGTACTTC. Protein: CASSQRPDRVRYEQYF.

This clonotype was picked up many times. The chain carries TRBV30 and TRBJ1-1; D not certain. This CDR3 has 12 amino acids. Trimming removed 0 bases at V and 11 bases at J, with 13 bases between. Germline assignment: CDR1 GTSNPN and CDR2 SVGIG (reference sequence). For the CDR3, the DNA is TGTGCCTGGAGTGTAGCTGCCGTTGACGCTTTCTTT. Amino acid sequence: CAWSVAAVDAFF.

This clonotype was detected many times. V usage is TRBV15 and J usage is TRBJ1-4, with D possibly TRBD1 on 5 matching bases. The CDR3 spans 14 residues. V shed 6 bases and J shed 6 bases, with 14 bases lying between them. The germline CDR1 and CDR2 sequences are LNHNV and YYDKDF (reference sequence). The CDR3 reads CATRDSGPDEKLFF. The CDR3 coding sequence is TGTGCCACCAGAGACAGCGGACCAGATGAAAAACTGTTTTTT.

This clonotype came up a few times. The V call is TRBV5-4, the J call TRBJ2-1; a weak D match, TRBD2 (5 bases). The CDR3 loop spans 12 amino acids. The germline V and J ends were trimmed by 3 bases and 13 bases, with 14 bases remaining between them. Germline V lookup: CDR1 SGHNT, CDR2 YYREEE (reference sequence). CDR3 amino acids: CASSSGEASQFF. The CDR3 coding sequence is TGTGCCAGCAGCTCCGGGGAAGCGTCCCAGTTCTTC. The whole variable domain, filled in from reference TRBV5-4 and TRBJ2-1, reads ETGVTQSPTHLIKTRGQQVTLRCSSQSGHNTVSWYQQALGQGPQFIFQYYREEENGRGNFPPRFSGLQFPNYSSELNVNALELDDSALYLCASSSGEASQFFGPGTRLTVL.

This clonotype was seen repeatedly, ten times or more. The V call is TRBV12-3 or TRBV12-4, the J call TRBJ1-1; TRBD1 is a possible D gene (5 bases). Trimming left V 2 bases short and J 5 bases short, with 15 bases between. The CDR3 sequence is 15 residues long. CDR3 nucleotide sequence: TGTGCCAGCAGTTTAATGTGGGGGGGAGGGACTGAAGCTTTCTTT. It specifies CASSLMWGGGTEAFF.

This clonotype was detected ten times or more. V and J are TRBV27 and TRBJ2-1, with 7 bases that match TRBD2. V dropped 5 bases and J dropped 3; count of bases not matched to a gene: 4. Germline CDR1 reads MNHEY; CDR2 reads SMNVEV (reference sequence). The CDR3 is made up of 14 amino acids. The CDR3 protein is CASSPGRVYNEQFF. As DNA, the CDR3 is TGTGCCAGCAGTCCTGGGAGGGTCTACAATGAGCAGTTCTTC.

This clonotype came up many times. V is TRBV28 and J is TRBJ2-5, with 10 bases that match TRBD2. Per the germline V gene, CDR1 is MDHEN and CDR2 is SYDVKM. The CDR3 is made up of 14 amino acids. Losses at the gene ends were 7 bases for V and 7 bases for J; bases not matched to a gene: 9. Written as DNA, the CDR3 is TGTGCCAGCAACCTAGCGGGAGAAGGAGGGACCCAGTACTTC. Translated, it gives CASNLAGEGGTQYF.

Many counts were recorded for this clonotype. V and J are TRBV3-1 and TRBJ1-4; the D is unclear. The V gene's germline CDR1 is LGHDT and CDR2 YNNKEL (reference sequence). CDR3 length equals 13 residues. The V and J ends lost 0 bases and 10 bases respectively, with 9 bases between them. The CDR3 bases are TGTGCCAGCAGCCAAGACGGCAAGGGAAAACTGTTTTTT. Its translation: CASSQDGKGKLFF.

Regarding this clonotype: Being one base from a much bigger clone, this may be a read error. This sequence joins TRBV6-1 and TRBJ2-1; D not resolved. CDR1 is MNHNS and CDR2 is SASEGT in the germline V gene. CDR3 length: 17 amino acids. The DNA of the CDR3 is TGTGCCAGAAGTGAAGCAGTGGACGGCCGCTCCTACAATGAGCAGTTCTTC. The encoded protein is CARSEAVDGRSYNEQFF.

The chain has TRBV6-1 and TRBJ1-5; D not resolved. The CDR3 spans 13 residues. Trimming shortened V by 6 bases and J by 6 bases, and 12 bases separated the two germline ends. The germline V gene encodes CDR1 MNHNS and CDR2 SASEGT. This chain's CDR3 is CASRDPQSQPQHF. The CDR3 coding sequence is TGTGCCAGCAGAGACCCCCAGAGTCAGCCCCAGCATTTT.

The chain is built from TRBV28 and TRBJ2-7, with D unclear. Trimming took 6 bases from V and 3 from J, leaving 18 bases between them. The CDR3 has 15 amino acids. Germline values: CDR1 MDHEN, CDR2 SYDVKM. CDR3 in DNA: TGTGCCAGCAGGAAAGGTACCGGGTGGGTCTACGAGCAGTACTTC. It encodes CASRKGTGWVYEQYF.

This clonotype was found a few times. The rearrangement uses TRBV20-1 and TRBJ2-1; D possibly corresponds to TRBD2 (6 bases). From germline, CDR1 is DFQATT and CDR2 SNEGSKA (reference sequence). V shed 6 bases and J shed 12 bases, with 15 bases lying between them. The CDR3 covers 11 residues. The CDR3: CSAHRGLRQFF. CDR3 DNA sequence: TGCAGTGCCCATCGGGGGTTAAGGCAGTTCTTC.

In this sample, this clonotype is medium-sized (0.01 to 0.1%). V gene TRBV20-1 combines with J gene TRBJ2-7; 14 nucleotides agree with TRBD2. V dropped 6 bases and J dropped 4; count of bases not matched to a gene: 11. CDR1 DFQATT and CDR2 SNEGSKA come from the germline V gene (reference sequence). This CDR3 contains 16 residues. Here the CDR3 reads CSAYDPGLAGGYEQYF. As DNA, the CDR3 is TGCAGTGCCTACGACCCTGGACTAGCGGGAGGATACGAGCAGTACTTC.

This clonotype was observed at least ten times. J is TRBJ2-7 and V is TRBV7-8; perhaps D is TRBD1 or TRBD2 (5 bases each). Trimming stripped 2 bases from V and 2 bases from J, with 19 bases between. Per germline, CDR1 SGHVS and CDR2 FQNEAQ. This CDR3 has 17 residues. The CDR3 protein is CASSLLRDPTRAYEQYF. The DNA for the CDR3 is TGTGCCAGCAGCTTACTCCGGGACCCCACGCGGGCCTACGAGCAGTACTTC.

CDR3 sequence reads: CASSPRSFGEDYGYTF. CDR3 DNA: TGTGCCAGCAGCCCAAGGTCATTCGGCGAGGACTATGGCTACACCTTC. This chain uses TRBV13 with TRBJ1-2; D unclear. The V end was cut by 5 bases, the J end by 3 bases, with 19 bases between. The germline CDR1 and CDR2 sequences are PRHDT and FYEKMQ (reference sequence). This CDR3 region has 16 residues. The variable domain in full, completed from reference TRBV13 and TRBJ1-2, reads AAGVIQSPRHLIKEKRETATLKCYPIPRHDTVYWYQQGPGQDPQFLISFYEKMQSDKGSIPDRFSAQQFSDYHSELNMSSLELGDSALYFCASSPRSFGEDYGYTFGSGTRLTVV.

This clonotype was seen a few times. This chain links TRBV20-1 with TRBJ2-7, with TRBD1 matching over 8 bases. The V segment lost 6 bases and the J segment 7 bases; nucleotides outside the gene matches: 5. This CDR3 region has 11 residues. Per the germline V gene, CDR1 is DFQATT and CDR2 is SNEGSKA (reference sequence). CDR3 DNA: TGCAGTGCCGGAGGACAGGGTGAGCAGTACTTC. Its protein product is CSAGGQGEQYF.

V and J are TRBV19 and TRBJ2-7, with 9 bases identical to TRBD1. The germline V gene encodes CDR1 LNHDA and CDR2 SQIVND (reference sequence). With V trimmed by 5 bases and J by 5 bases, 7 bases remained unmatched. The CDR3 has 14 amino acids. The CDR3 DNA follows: TGTGCCAGTAGTTCTCGGGACAGGGTGGACGAGCAGTACTTC. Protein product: CASSSRDRVDEQYF.

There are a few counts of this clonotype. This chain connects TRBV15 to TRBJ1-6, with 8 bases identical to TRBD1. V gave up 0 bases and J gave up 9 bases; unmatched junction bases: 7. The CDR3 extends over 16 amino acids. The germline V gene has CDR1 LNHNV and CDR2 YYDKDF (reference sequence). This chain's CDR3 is CATSREAGGMGSPLHF. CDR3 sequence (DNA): TGTGCCACCAGCAGAGAGGCAGGGGGCATGGGTTCACCCCTCCACTTT.

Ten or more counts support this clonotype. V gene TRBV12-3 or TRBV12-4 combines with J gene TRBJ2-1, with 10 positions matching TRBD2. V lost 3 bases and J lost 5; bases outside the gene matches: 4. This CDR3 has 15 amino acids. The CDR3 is CASSFSAGGHNEQFF. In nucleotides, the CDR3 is TGTGCCAGCAGTTTCTCAGCGGGAGGGCACAATGAGCAGTTCTTC.

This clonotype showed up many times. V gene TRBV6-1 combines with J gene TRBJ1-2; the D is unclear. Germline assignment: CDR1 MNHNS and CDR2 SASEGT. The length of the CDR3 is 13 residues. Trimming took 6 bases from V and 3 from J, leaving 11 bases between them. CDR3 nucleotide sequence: TGTGCCAGCAGCCTCGGGGATTACTATGGCTACACCTTC. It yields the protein CASSLGDYYGYTF.

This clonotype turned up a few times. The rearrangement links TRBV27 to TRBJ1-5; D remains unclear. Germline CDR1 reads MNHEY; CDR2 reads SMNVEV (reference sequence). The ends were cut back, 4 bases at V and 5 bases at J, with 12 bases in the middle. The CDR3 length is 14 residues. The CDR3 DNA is TGTGCCAGCAGTTCCCCCGGGTTAGATCAGCCCCAGCATTTT. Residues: CASSSPGLDQPQHF.

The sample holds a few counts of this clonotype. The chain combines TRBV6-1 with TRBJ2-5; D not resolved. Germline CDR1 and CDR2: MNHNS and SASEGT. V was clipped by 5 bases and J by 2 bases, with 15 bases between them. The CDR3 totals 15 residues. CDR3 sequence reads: CASSYLTPWQETQYF. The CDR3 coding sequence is TGTGCCAGCAGTTATTTAACACCTTGGCAAGAGACCCAGTACTTC.

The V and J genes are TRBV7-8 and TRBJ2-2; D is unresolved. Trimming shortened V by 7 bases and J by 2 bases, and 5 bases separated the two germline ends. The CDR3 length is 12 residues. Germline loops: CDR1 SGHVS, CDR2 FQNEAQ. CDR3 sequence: CASTVNTGELFF. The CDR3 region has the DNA TGTGCCAGCACGGTAAACACCGGGGAGCTGTTTTTT.

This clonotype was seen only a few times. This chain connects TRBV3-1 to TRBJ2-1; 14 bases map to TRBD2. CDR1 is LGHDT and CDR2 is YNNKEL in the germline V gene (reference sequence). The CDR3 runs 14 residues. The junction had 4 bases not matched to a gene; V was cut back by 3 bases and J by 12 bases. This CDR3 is CASSQGLAGVSQFF. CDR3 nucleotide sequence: TGTGCCAGCAGCCAGGGACTAGCGGGAGTTTCGCAGTTCTTC.

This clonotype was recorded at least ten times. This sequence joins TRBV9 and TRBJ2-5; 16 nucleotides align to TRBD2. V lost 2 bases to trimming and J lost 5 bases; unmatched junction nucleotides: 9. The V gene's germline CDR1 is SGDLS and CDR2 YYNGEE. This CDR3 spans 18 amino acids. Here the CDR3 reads CASSVTPGLAGGLETQYF. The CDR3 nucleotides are TGTGCCAGCAGCGTTACACCGGGACTAGCGGGAGGGTTGGAGACCCAGTACTTC.

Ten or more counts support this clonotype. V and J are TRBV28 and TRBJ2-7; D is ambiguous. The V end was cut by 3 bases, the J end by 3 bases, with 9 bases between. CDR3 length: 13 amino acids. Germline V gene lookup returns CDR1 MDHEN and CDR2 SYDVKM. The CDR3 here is CASSLMWVYEQYF. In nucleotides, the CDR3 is TGTGCCAGCAGTTTGATGTGGGTCTACGAGCAGTACTTC.

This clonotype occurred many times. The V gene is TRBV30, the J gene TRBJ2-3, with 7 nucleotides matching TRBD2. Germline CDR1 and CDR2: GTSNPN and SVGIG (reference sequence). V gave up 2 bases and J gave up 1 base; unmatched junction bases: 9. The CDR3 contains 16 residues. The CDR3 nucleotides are TGTGCCTGGAGTTGGCAAGGTAGCGGGCGCACAGATACGCAGTATTTT. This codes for CAWSWQGSGRTDTQYF.